This T cell receptor (beta chain) was captured in a study of STAT5B mutations in CD4+ large granular lymphocyte leukemia. The assay was immunoSEQ multiplex PCR, and TCRdb's table has in-frame clones only and misses some. Here the sample spans fewer than 2,500 clones, more than 75% being singletons. Trimming shortened V by 7 bases and J by 2 bases, and 18 bases separated the two germline ends. Germline-derived CDR1 and CDR2 are SGHRS and YFSETQ. The CDR3 covers 15 residues. This sequence joins TRBV5-1 and TRBJ2-5, with TRBD2 as a possible D gene (5 bases). The clonotype comes from a woman aged 70-85 years with CD4+ T-cell large granular lymphocyte leukemia. The sample taken for sequencing was PBMCs. DNA of the CDR3: TGCGCCAGCTCATCGTACGGCGGGCTACAAGAGACCCAGTACTTC. It codes for CASSSYGGLQETQYF.